These 32 T cell receptor beta chains came from one sample sequenced in a study of early T cells in non-severe SARS-CoV-2 infection. TCRdb reanalysed the 5' RACE reads using MiXCR and keeps one entry per CDR3 protein. The data contain fewer than 100,000 distinct CDR3 sequences, roughly 9.6% of them singletons. Input material: whole blood. All receptors derive from an adult who was a healthcare worker with PCR-confirmed SARS-CoV-2 infection or an uninfected control (not recorded which).

This clonotype appeared many times. The chain carries TRBV10-1 and TRBJ2-3; no firm D call. CDR1 WNHNN and CDR2 SYGVQD come from the germline V gene (reference sequence). The CDR3 runs 16 residues. V lost 0 bases and J lost 1, with 11 bases in between. DNA of the CDR3: TGCGCCAGCAGTGAGTCGAGGCAGGCTGGCACAGATACGCAGTATTTT. Protein: CASSESRQAGTDTQYF.

The chain combines TRBV6-6 with TRBJ2-6; D possibly corresponds to TRBD1 (6 bases). V was trimmed by 5 bases and J by 0 bases, leaving 14 bases between them. Per germline, CDR1 MNHNY and CDR2 SVGAGI (reference sequence). The CDR3 is 17 amino acids. The CDR3 bases are TGTGCCAGCAGTCGAGGACAGCCTATCTCTGGGGCCAACGTCCTGACTTTC. Its translation is CASSRGQPISGANVLTF.

The rearrangement uses TRBV28 and TRBJ2-7, with 9 bases matching TRBD2. The CDR3 is 14 residues long. The trim removed 3 bases at V and 3 bases at J, leaving 3 bases unmatched. CDR1 and CDR2 (germline): MDHEN, SYDVKM. CDR3 amino acids: CASSFRGRGYEQYF. CDR3 coding DNA: TGTGCCAGCAGTTTTCGCGGGAGGGGCTACGAGCAGTACTTC.

This clonotype was counted many times. The rearrangement links TRBV20-1 to TRBJ2-1; TRBD2 aligns across 7 bases. CDR1 is DFQATT, CDR2 SNEGSKA, per germline (reference sequence). Trimming took 3 bases from V and 4 from J; bases not matched to a gene: 6. The CDR3 has 14 amino acids. In DNA form, the CDR3 reads TGCAGTGCTAGGTGGCAGCGGGGTTACAATGAGCAGTTCTTC. It specifies CSARWQRGYNEQFF.

The chain employs TRBV9 and TRBJ2-5; TRBD1 aligns across 8 bases. Trimming cost V 5 bases and J 5 bases; bases outside gene matches: 14. This CDR3 has 16 residues. Germline loops: CDR1 SGDLS, CDR2 YYNGEE. This CDR3 is CASRRGSGGKEETQYF. The CDR3 nucleotides are TGTGCCAGCAGACGGGGGTCAGGGGGCAAGGAGGAGACCCAGTACTTC.

The table lists this clonotype with many counts. CDR3 sequence: CASSPLRGGTEAFF. In DNA form, the CDR3 reads TGTGCCAGCAGTCCCTTGAGGGGGGGAACTGAAGCTTTCTTT. The V and J genes are TRBV27 and TRBJ1-1; perhaps TRBD1 as D (6 bases). V lost 5 bases, J lost 5 bases, and 15 bases lay in between. This CDR3 has 14 residues. The germline V gene encodes CDR1 MNHEY and CDR2 SMNVEV (reference sequence).

This clonotype was recorded many times. The chain uses TRBV28 and TRBJ2-7, with 9 positions matching TRBD1. The CDR3 spans 14 residues. Germline V gene sequence: CDR1 MDHEN, CDR2 SYDVKM. V shed 3 bases, J shed 6 bases, and the junction held 6 bases outside the gene matches. The CDR3 sequence: CASSFRDRAGEQYF. For the CDR3, the DNA is TGTGCCAGCAGTTTCCGGGACAGGGCTGGCGAGCAGTACTTC.

V and J are TRBV2 and TRBJ2-3; maybe TRBD2 (7 bases). V gave up 8 bases and J gave up 5 bases, with 23 bases separating them. This CDR3 contains 16 residues. CDR1 is SNHLY, CDR2 FYNNEI, per germline. CDR3: CASGGPGLAAKDTQYF. For the CDR3, the DNA is TGTGCCAGCGGGGGCCCCGGCCTAGCGGCGAAAGATACGCAGTATTTT. Combining the CDR3 with reference TRBV2 and TRBJ2-3 gives the whole variable domain EPEVTQTPSHQVTQMGQEVILRCVPISNHLYFYWYRQILGQKVEFLVSFYNNEISEKSEIFDDQFSVERPDGSNFTLKIRSTKLEDSAMYFCASGGPGLAAKDTQYFGPGTRLTVL.

DNA for the CDR3: TGCAGTGCCAGACTCGGACCGGAGACCCAGTACTTC. It yields the protein CSARLGPETQYF. V is TRBV20-1 and J is TRBJ2-5; no firm D call. Per germline, CDR1 DFQATT and CDR2 SNEGSKA (reference sequence). This CDR3 contains 12 residues. Trimming stripped 6 bases from V and 5 bases from J, with 13 bases between.

Ten or more counts support this clonotype. The chain combines TRBV2 with TRBJ2-1; no clear D gene. The germline CDR1 and CDR2 sequences are SNHLY and FYNNEI. The CDR3 is 15 amino acids. The V end was cut by 9 bases, the J end by 3 bases, with 18 bases between. The CDR3 region is CASTSRAAGYNEQFF. CDR3 coding DNA: TGTGCCAGTACCTCCCGTGCGGCTGGCTACAATGAGCAGTTCTTC.

This clonotype has just a few counts. The V gene is TRBV4-2, the J gene TRBJ2-2; the match to TRBD2 covers 12 bases. The CDR3 is made up of 18 amino acids. Germline V gene sequence: CDR1 LGHNA, CDR2 YNFKEQ. Germline trimming cut 5 bases from V and 4 bases from J; bases unmatched to any gene: 11. The CDR3 here is CASSARLAGDSGTGELFF. The CDR3 DNA reads as TGTGCCAGCAGCGCCCGACTAGCGGGAGACAGCGGCACCGGGGAGCTGTTTTTT.

The chain links TRBV3-1 to TRBJ2-7; D is uncertain. Germline V lookup: CDR1 LGHDT, CDR2 YNNKEL (reference sequence). The CDR3 has 13 residues. Trimming removed 1 base from V and 10 bases from J, with 14 bases in between. For the CDR3, the DNA is TGTGCCAGCAGCCAAGGCATCCCAGCACAACAGTACTTC. Protein product: CASSQGIPAQQYF.

In its sample, this clonotype ranks as hyperexpanded. The V and J genes are TRBV7-2 and TRBJ2-3; D is possibly TRBD2 (5 bases). The ends were cut back, 1 base at V and 1 base at J, with 9 bases in the middle. The CDR3 consists of 15 residues. The germline gives CDR1 SGHTA, CDR2 FQGNSA. This chain's CDR3 is CASSLDAGGTDTQYF. CDR3 sequence (DNA): TGTGCCAGCAGCTTAGACGCCGGGGGCACAGATACGCAGTATTTT.

The chain combines TRBV7-3 with TRBJ2-2; 8 bases fit TRBD2. The germline CDR1 and CDR2 sequences are SGHTA and FQGTGA. This CDR3 region has 16 residues. Trimming removed 1 base from V and 3 bases from J; junction bases left unmatched: 4. Written as DNA, the CDR3 is TGTGCCAGCAGCTTAAGGCGGGAGGCCCACACCGGGGAGCTGTTTTTT. Its protein product is CASSLRREAHTGELFF.

This clonotype was seen a handful of times. The V gene is TRBV7-2, the J gene TRBJ2-7, with 9 bases lining up with TRBD2. The ends lost 2 bases at V and 2 bases at J; junction bases unmatched: 13. This CDR3 is built from 18 residues. In germline, CDR1 is SGHTA, CDR2 FQGNSA. CDR3 sequence (DNA): TGTGCCAGCAGCTTAACGGTCCGGGGGTTAGCGGGAGCCTACGAGCAGTACTTC. Protein: CASSLTVRGLAGAYEQYF.

The chain combines TRBV20-1 with TRBJ2-7; D remains ambiguous. Germline V gene data show CDR1 as DFQATT and CDR2 as SNEGSKA (reference sequence). There are 12 residues in the CDR3. Trimming cost V 5 bases and J 10 bases, with 18 bases left between them. The chain's CDR3 is CSARGDTRGQYF. As DNA, the CDR3 is TGCAGTGCTCGCGGAGACACGCGCGGTCAGTACTTC.

The chain is built from TRBV30 and TRBJ2-7, with D possibly called TRBD1 or TRBD2 (6 bases each). Germline assignment: CDR1 GTSNPN and CDR2 SVGIG (reference sequence). V was clipped by 4 bases and J by 4 bases, with 11 bases between them. This CDR3 has 12 residues. The CDR3 is CAWNRGTYEQYF. The CDR3 coding sequence is TGTGCCTGGAATCGCGGGACATACGAGCAGTACTTC.

The sample holds a few counts of this clonotype. This chain connects TRBV28 to TRBJ1-1; D unresolved. Trimming pared 6 bases from V and 4 bases from J, leaving 12 bases between. Germline CDR1 reads MDHEN; CDR2 reads SYDVKM. The CDR3 runs to 13 residues. Here the CDR3 reads CASSPDWSTEAFF. As DNA, the CDR3 is TGTGCCAGCAGCCCGGACTGGAGCACTGAAGCTTTCTTT.

In this sample, this clonotype turned up many times. V gene TRBV19 combines with J gene TRBJ1-5; 8 nucleotides agree with TRBD1. The ends lost 4 bases at V and 5 bases at J; junction bases unmatched: 7. CDR3 length: 15 residues. Looked up from germline, CDR1 is LNHDA and CDR2 is SQIVND (reference sequence). CDR3 in DNA: TGTGCCAGTAGTACGACAGGGGCATCGGATCAGCCCCAGCATTTT. It encodes CASSTTGASDQPQHF.

This clonotype was seen at least ten times. The V gene is TRBV20-1, the J gene TRBJ1-4; no firm D call. Germline CDR1 DFQATT, CDR2 SNEGSKA (reference sequence). The CDR3 is 12 amino acids. V lost 4 bases and J lost 8, with 11 bases in between. The CDR3 DNA is TGCAGTGCTATTGACGTCGGGGAAAAACTGTTTTTT. It yields the protein CSAIDVGEKLFF.

This clonotype came up many times. The chain carries TRBV13 and TRBJ2-7, with a tentative D call TRBD2 (6 bases). This CDR3 is built from 14 residues. Germline CDR1 and CDR2: PRHDT and FYEKMQ (reference sequence). V was clipped by 4 bases and J by 3 bases, with 13 bases between them. CDR3 coding DNA: TGTGCCAGCAGCTCTCGCGCGGACTACTACGAGCAGTACTTC. It yields the protein CASSSRADYYEQYF.

The DNA for the CDR3 is TGTGCCAGCAGCCTGTCGAAGGCCCAGCATTTT. Encoded protein: CASSLSKAQHF. The chain links TRBV5-8 to TRBJ1-5; no reliable D call. With 4 bases removed from V and 11 bases from J, the gap between germline ends came to 10 bases. Germline V CDR1 and CDR2: SGHTS, YDEGEE. The CDR3 is 11 residues long.

This clonotype showed up many times. The chain employs TRBV7-6 and TRBJ2-2; D gene uncertain. Trimming stripped 5 bases from V and 1 base from J, with 14 bases between. Germline CDR1 SGHVS, CDR2 FNYEAQ. The CDR3 loop spans 16 amino acids. CDR3 sequence: CASSPPLWENTGELFF. CDR3 nucleotides: TGTGCCAGCAGCCCGCCCCTCTGGGAGAACACCGGGGAGCTGTTTTTT.

This clonotype was counted a few times. Germline is not matched at one junction end, which may reflect a read error. The V and J genes are TRBV7-2 and TRBJ1-6; perhaps TRBD1 as D (5 bases). Germline CDR1 and CDR2: SGHTA and FQGNSA. The CDR3 is 15 amino acids. CDR3 sequence reads: CASSLDRAGISALHF. CDR3 DNA: TGTGCCAGCAGCTTAGATAGGGCAGGGATCTCGGCCCTCCATTTT.

This clonotype was observed a few times. The chain links TRBV28 to TRBJ2-1, with 14 nucleotides matching TRBD2. Looked up from germline, CDR1 is MDHEN and CDR2 is SYDVKM. The CDR3 is made up of 16 amino acids. Trimming at V came to 5 bases and at J to 7 bases, leaving 7 bases not matched to a gene. The CDR3 DNA reads as TGTGCCAGCAGTGGCTCCCGACTAGCGGGGGGGAATGAGCAGTTCTTC. Protein sequence: CASSGSRLAGGNEQFF.

This clonotype was seen many times. The chain has TRBV25-1 and TRBJ2-7; D uncertain. The ends were cut back, 2 bases at V and 3 bases at J, with 11 bases in the middle. Germline V gene sequence: CDR1 MGHDK, CDR2 SYGVNS. This CDR3 has 14 residues. DNA of the CDR3: TGTGCCAGCAGTGAAGCCTCCCTCAACTACGAGCAGTACTTC. Residues: CASSEASLNYEQYF.

The chain employs TRBV9 and TRBJ2-2, with D possibly called TRBD1 or TRBD2 (6 bases each). V was shortened by 0 bases and J by 3 bases, with 15 bases between the two germline ends. The CDR3 runs to 17 residues. Germline CDR1 reads SGDLS; CDR2 reads YYNGEE. The CDR3 sequence: CASSVGSRGGYTGELFF. CDR3 nucleotide sequence: TGTGCCAGCAGCGTAGGTTCGCGAGGGGGGTACACCGGGGAGCTGTTTTTT.

Many counts were recorded for this clonotype. The chain couples TRBV14 to TRBJ2-3; 11 bases align to TRBD2. CDR1 is SGHDN, CDR2 FVKESK, per germline. The CDR3 is made up of 18 amino acids. V shed 4 bases, J shed 0 bases, and the junction held 9 bases outside the gene matches. As DNA, the CDR3 is TGTGCCAGCAGCCTGACGGGACTAGCGGAATCTAGCACAGATACGCAGTATTTT. Residues: CASSLTGLAESSTDTQYF.

This clonotype was observed a handful of times. The CDR3 nucleotides are TGCGCCAGCAGCTTATATAGCGGGAGCGGGGAGCTGTTTTTT. It specifies CASSLYSGSGELFF. The chain joins TRBV5-1 to TRBJ2-2; TRBD2 aligns across 9 bases. The CDR3 totals 14 residues. V gave up 2 bases and J gave up 7 bases; unmatched junction bases: 3. CDR1 is SGHRS and CDR2 is YFSETQ in the germline V gene.

CDR3 sequence: CASSGPRPPQFF. CDR3 nucleotide sequence: TGTGCCAGCAGTGGCCCTCGGCCGCCACAGTTCTTC. V usage is TRBV27 and J usage is TRBJ2-1, with unresolved D. Germline lookup yields CDR1 MNHEY and CDR2 SMNVEV (reference sequence). V dropped 5 bases and J dropped 13 bases, with 15 bases sitting between them. This CDR3 is built from 12 residues.

This clonotype was counted ten times or more. The CDR3 DNA is TGTGCCAGCAGTGAACAGGGATATAGCAATCAGCCCCAGCATTTT. Encoded protein: CASSEQGYSNQPQHF. The V gene is TRBV25-1, the J gene TRBJ1-5; tentative D call: TRBD1 (5 bases). The germline CDR1 and CDR2 sequences are MGHDK and SYGVNS. Trimming pared 2 bases from V and 0 bases from J, leaving 8 bases between. CDR3 length equals 15 residues. Full variable domain (missing parts from reference TRBV25-1 and TRBJ1-5): EADIYQTPRYLVIGTGKKITLECSQTMGHDKMYWYQQDPGMELHLIHYSYGVNSTEKGDLSSESTVSRIRTEHFPLTLESARPSHTSQYLCASSEQGYSNQPQHFGDGTRLSIL.

This clonotype showed up just a few times. V and J are TRBV19 and TRBJ2-7, with TRBD2 identical over 11 bases. The CDR3 is 17 residues long. V dropped 3 bases and J dropped 3; count of bases not matched to a gene: 10. Germline CDR1 and CDR2: LNHDA and SQIVND (reference sequence). CDR3 loop: CASSITSGSSHRYEQYF. CDR3 nucleotide sequence: TGTGCCAGTAGTATTACTAGCGGGAGCTCTCATCGCTACGAGCAGTACTTC.